This T cell receptor (beta chain) comes out of a study of metastatic and nonmetastatic thyroid tumors. Study context: A comparison of repertoires was made across blood and tumor or nodule tissue from malignant and benign thyroid patients.

Per the authors' pipeline: Clinicopathological groups supplied CDR3 differences that were used to build a distant-metastasis classifier for papillary thyroid cancer. TCRdb reanalyzed the PCR reads with MiXCR. The V and J calls and clone size are TCRdb's, not the authors'. The profile covers around 32,000 clones, with around 7% appearing a single time and about 39% taken by the ten largest. V gave up 6 bases and J gave up 5 bases; unmatched junction bases: 12. The germline V gene has CDR1 MDHEN and CDR2 SYDVKM. The CDR3 extends over 16 amino acids. Every patient was untreated before thyroid surgery. This clone was seen at least ten times.

Sequenced sample: blood. This sequence joins TRBV28 and TRBJ1-2; 10 nucleotides agree with TRBD1. The clonotype comes from a female donor with papillary thyroid cancer or a benign thyroid nodule (not recorded which). Some clones in this sample may be carry-over from other donors' samples. This CDR3 is CASRVWDRGWNYGYTF. As DNA, the CDR3 is TGTGCCAGCAGGGTGTGGGACAGGGGTTGGAATTATGGCTACACCTTC.